The 16 T cell receptor beta chains given below trace back to one sample, sequenced in a study of blood T cells in healthy people across ages. A J-beta primer mix and a sample-barcoded 5' primer were used in a second PCR of about 6 to 12 cycles. MiXCR, run by TCRdb on the 5' RACE reads, gives a single entry per CDR3 protein. The table shows about 680,000 distinct CDR3 sequences, with approximately 50% occurring only once. The material sequenced was blood. The origin of the receptors is a woman between 55 and 75 years old in good health.

V and J are TRBV7-9 and TRBJ1-5; D might be TRBD1 (5 bases). The CDR3 consists of 14 residues. The V end was cut by 4 bases, the J end by 5 bases, with 12 bases between. CDR1 and CDR2 from the germline V gene are SEHNR and FQNEAQ (reference sequence). This chain's CDR3 is CASSSGRGYQPQHF. CDR3 DNA sequence: TGTGCCAGCAGCTCGGGACGGGGATATCAGCCCCAGCATTTT.

The CDR3 here is CASSYGAGEETQYF. CDR3 nucleotides: TGTGCCAGCAGTTACGGGGCAGGGGAAGAGACCCAGTACTTC. The chain uses TRBV6-5 and TRBJ2-5; TRBD1 might be the D (6 bases). Trimming stripped 2 bases from V and 3 bases from J, with 10 bases between. Germline V lookup: CDR1 MNHEY, CDR2 SVGAGI. This CDR3 is built from 14 residues.

The V call is TRBV7-2, the J call TRBJ2-6; D uncertain. CDR1 and CDR2 from the germline V gene are SGHTA and FQGNSA. This CDR3 has 16 amino acids. Trimming left V 9 bases short and J 0 bases short, with 15 bases between. CDR3 sequence: CASSPPPYSGANVLTF. Written as DNA, the CDR3 is TGTGCCAGTAGCCCCCCCCCATACTCTGGGGCCAACGTCCTGACTTTC.

There are a few counts of this clonotype. V is TRBV15 and J is TRBJ2-3; D gene ambiguous. Trimming took 3 bases from V and 2 from J, leaving 12 bases between them. There are 15 residues in the CDR3. Germline V gene lookup returns CDR1 LNHNV and CDR2 YYDKDF (reference sequence). This chain's CDR3 is CATSSGSGFTDTQYF. Here the CDR3 DNA reads TGTGCCACCAGCAGCGGCAGTGGGTTCACAGATACGCAGTATTTT.

Of note for this clonotype: Its ends do not fully match the called genes, so a read error is possible. This chain connects TRBV5-1 to TRBJ2-5; 7 bases fit TRBD1. This CDR3 has 16 residues. Germline V gene lookup returns CDR1 SGHRS and CDR2 YFSETQ. The CDR3 sequence: CTSSSPMDRSQRGKYF. Here the CDR3 DNA reads TGCACCAGCAGCTCTCCCATGGACAGGAGCCAAAGGGGGAAGTACTTC.

This chain connects TRBV20-1 to TRBJ2-7; no reliable D call. The length of the CDR3 is 12 residues. V gave up 2 bases and J gave up 2 bases, with 7 bases separating them. CDR1 is DFQATT and CDR2 is SNEGSKA in the germline V gene (reference sequence). CDR3 nucleotide sequence: TGCAGTGCTAGAACCCAACCCTACGAGCAGTACTTC. Protein: CSARTQPYEQYF.

About this clonotype: This clone may be a read error of a much larger clone one base away. The chain is built from TRBV12-3 or TRBV12-4 and TRBJ2-5; no reliable D call. CDR3 length: 13 amino acids. V was trimmed by 6 bases and J by 1 base, leaving 9 bases between them. The DNA for the CDR3 is TGTGCCAGCAGCCGACGGTCCCAAGAGACCCAGTACTTC. This translates into CASSRRSQETQYF.

There are a few counts of this clonotype. The chain is built from TRBV12-3 or TRBV12-4 and TRBJ2-3; D uncertain. The CDR3 loop spans 11 amino acids. V lost 7 bases, J lost 5 bases, and 7 bases lay in between. The CDR3 here is CASTQIDTQYF. The DNA for the CDR3 is TGTGCCAGCACCCAAATAGATACGCAGTATTTT.

This sequence joins TRBV3-1 and TRBJ2-3; D ambiguous. This CDR3 has 12 residues. The germline V and J ends were trimmed by 1 base and 7 bases, with 6 bases remaining between them. From germline, CDR1 is LGHDT and CDR2 YNNKEL (reference sequence). The CDR3 coding sequence is TGTGCCAGCAGCCAAGTTGTGAATACGCAGTATTTT. This sequence encodes CASSQVVNTQYF.

The V and J genes are TRBV6-1 and TRBJ2-6; D remains unclear. With 6 bases removed from V and 0 bases from J, the gap between germline ends came to 9 bases. Germline V gives CDR1 MNHNS, CDR2 SASEGT. The CDR3 length is 15 residues. This CDR3 reads CASREQPSGANVLTF. CDR3 DNA: TGTGCCAGCAGGGAGCAGCCCTCTGGGGCCAACGTCCTGACTTTC.

This clonotype was seen a handful of times. The CDR3 nucleotides are TGTGCCAGCAGTTTAGCTACAGGGGTAGGGCCAAATGAGCAGTACTTC. Protein sequence: CASSLATGVGPNEQYF. This chain uses TRBV12-3 or TRBV12-4 with TRBJ2-1; 7 bases fit TRBD1. The J call may be mistaken, given a closer DNA end match to TRBJ2-7. This CDR3 contains 16 residues.

The chain recombines TRBV5-1 with TRBJ2-5, with D unresolved. Germline V gene lookup returns CDR1 SGHRS and CDR2 YFSETQ. The CDR3 runs to 13 residues. V lost 4 bases and J 3 bases, leaving 10 bases between the germline ends. CDR3 residues: CASSPWQEETQYF. DNA of the CDR3: TGCGCCAGCAGCCCGTGGCAGGAAGAGACCCAGTACTTC.

DNA of the CDR3: TGTGCCAGCAGCGCCGGGGGTCACAATGAGCAGTTCTTC. Translation gives CASSAGGHNEQFF. The J gene is TRBJ2-1, the V gene TRBV7-9, with D perhaps matching TRBD2 (6 bases). The germline V gene encodes CDR1 SEHNR and CDR2 FQNEAQ (reference sequence). V lost 5 bases to trimming and J lost 5 bases, with 10 bases between them. This CDR3 has 13 residues.

This sequence joins TRBV5-1 and TRBJ1-4; D not resolved. Trimming pared 1 base from V and 0 bases from J, leaving 10 bases between. The germline CDR1 and CDR2 sequences are SGHRS and YFSETQ. There are 16 residues in the CDR3. Here the CDR3 reads CASSLTGTATNEKLFF. CDR3 DNA: TGCGCCAGCAGCTTGACCGGAACCGCAACTAATGAAAAACTGTTTTTT. Using reference TRBV5-1 and TRBJ1-4 for the parts outside the CDR3, the full variable domain is KAGVTQTPRYLIKTRGQQVTLSCSPISGHRSVSWYQQTPGQGLQFLFEYFSETQRNKGNFPGRFSGRQFSNSRSEMNVSTLELGDSALYLCASSLTGTATNEKLFFGSGTQLSVL.

The rearrangement joins TRBV28 to TRBJ2-7; D not resolved. Germline V lookup: CDR1 MDHEN, CDR2 SYDVKM. CDR3 length equals 13 residues. Trimming pared 4 bases from V and 2 bases from J, leaving 9 bases between. The CDR3 region is CASSCAGPYEQYF. As DNA, the CDR3 is TGTGCCAGCAGTTGTGCCGGGCCCTACGAGCAGTACTTC.

Concerning this clonotype itself: Its ends do not fully match the called genes, so a read error is possible. The CDR3 loop is CASSPPNVGYTF. CDR3 in DNA: TGTGCCAGCAGCCCCCCGAATGTGGGCTACACCTTT. This chain joins TRBV7-9 and TRBJ1-2; no reliable D call. The CDR3 sequence is 12 residues long. Germline values: CDR1 SEHNR, CDR2 FQNEAQ (reference sequence).